This T cell receptor (beta chain) was observed in a study of blood T cell repertoires in COVID-19. Whole-study context: Some COVID-19 samples were acute and others convalescent; all came from the United States, Italy and Spain. The analysed material was cDNA or gDNA that came from T cells, B-cell-depleted T cells, or PBMCs.

With 2 bases removed from V and 0 bases from J, the gap between germline ends came to 14 bases. Germline CDR1 and CDR2: MDHEN and SYDVKM. CDR3 length: 17 residues. Under the authors' procedure: Amplifying reference gene primers gave estimates of nucleated cell counts. Produced via immunoSEQ multiplex PCR; TCRdb's table is partial and in-frame only. Clone size and V and J calls were adopted from that table, with D and trimming inferred from the DNA. Of some 100,000 clones detected, about 88% appear once; the ten largest clones hold 4.5% to 6%. J is TRBJ1-5 and V is TRBV28, with D unresolved. The clonotype comes from a woman of 80 years or more with active COVID-19. Sequencing was done on a sample of peripheral blood. The CDR3 sequence is CASSLSSGRNSNQPQHF. DNA of the CDR3: TGTGCCAGCAGTTTAAGTTCTGGCAGAAATAGCAATCAGCCCCAGCATTTT.